These T cell receptor beta chains were read from a single sample in a study of human T cells and chemical hapten exposure. One entry per CDR3 protein, called by TCRdb with MiXCR from the RACE reads. The table includes under 130,000 distinct CDR3 sequences, under 40% detected once. This specimen was whole blood, taken in connection with sensitization to the hapten diphenylcyclopropenone (DPC). The receptors originated from a man aged 35 to 55 with alopecia areata. Some clones in this sample may be carry-over from other donors' samples. Each CDR3 is given with its conserved first and last residue. Fields, in order: D gene, clone size, J gene, V gene, CDR3 DNA, CDR3 protein. The D gene is left open where the match is weak. Clone sizes are given selectively: once, few, many, or a class where the clone is expanded.

d_gene: TRBD2; abundance: -; j_gene: TRBJ2-3; v_gene: TRBV12-3/TRBV12-4; CDR3nt: TGTGCCAGCATACTAGCGGGAGGGCGCACAGATACGCAGTATTTT; CDR3aa: CASILAGGRTDTQYF
d_gene: -; abundance: -; j_gene: TRBJ1-1; v_gene: TRBV10-2; CDR3nt: TGCGCCAGCCAGGGTTTGGGGAGACGGGCTTTCTTT; CDR3aa: CASQGLGRRAFF
d_gene: -; abundance: -; j_gene: TRBJ1-6; v_gene: TRBV5-1; CDR3nt: TGCGCCAGCAGCTTGAGAGAACCAGACTCCTATAATTCACCCCTCCACTTT; CDR3aa: CASSLREPDSYNSPLHF
d_gene: -; abundance: -; j_gene: TRBJ1-5; v_gene: TRBV20-1; CDR3nt: TGCAGTGCTAGACAGGGAGTCCCCAATCAGCCCCAGCATTTT; CDR3aa: CSARQGVPNQPQHF
d_gene: -; abundance: -; j_gene: TRBJ2-4; v_gene: TRBV12-3/TRBV12-4; CDR3nt: TGTGCCAGCAGTTTAGAAGTAATCAAAAACATTCAGTACTTC; CDR3aa: CASSLEVIKNIQYF
d_gene: -; abundance: few; j_gene: TRBJ2-3; v_gene: TRBV20-1; CDR3nt: TGCAGTGCTCCCCGGCCGGGGGGCACAGATACGCAGTATTTT; CDR3aa: CSAPRPGGTDTQYF
d_gene: -; abundance: -; j_gene: TRBJ1-6; v_gene: TRBV20-1; CDR3nt: TGCAGTGCCAGGGCGGCAAGACTAACTAATTCACCCCTCCACTTT; CDR3aa: CSARAARLTNSPLHF
d_gene: TRBD1; abundance: -; j_gene: TRBJ1-6; v_gene: TRBV6-5; CDR3nt: TGTGCCAGCACCAGGGACAGCGATGTACCTAATTCACCCCTCCACTTT; CDR3aa: CASTRDSDVPNSPLHF
d_gene: TRBD2; abundance: few; j_gene: TRBJ2-5; v_gene: TRBV12-3/TRBV12-4; CDR3nt: TGTGCCAGCAGTTTCCGGGCGGGAGGAGGAGAGACCCAGTACTTC; CDR3aa: CASSFRAGGGETQYF
d_gene: -; abundance: -; j_gene: TRBJ2-5; v_gene: TRBV29-1; CDR3nt: TGCAGCGTTGAAGATCGAAGGGCCTTTAGGCCAGAGACCCAGTACTTC; CDR3aa: CSVEDRRAFRPETQYF
d_gene: -; abundance: once; j_gene: TRBJ1-5; v_gene: TRBV6-5; CDR3nt: TGTGCCAGCAGCGCCCAGGCGCCCGCCAATCAGCCCCAGCATTTT; CDR3aa: CASSAQAPANQPQHF
d_gene: TRBD1; abundance: -; j_gene: TRBJ2-1; v_gene: TRBV28; CDR3nt: TGTGCCAGTATACAGGGGGCCCAAGACAATGAGCAGTTCTTC; CDR3aa: CASIQGAQDNEQFF
d_gene: -; abundance: -; j_gene: TRBJ2-1; v_gene: TRBV14; CDR3nt: TGTGCCAGCAGCCCACAGGGACTGGCAGCCAATGAGCAGTTCTTC; CDR3aa: CASSPQGLAANEQFF
d_gene: TRBD1; abundance: few; j_gene: TRBJ2-2; v_gene: TRBV29-1; CDR3nt: TGCAGCGCCGGACAGGGTGTTTACGGGGAGCTGTTTTTT; CDR3aa: CSAGQGVYGELFF
d_gene: TRBD2; abundance: -; j_gene: TRBJ2-3; v_gene: TRBV12-3/TRBV12-4; CDR3nt: TGTGCCAGCAGTACGACTAGCGGGAGTTTGGGGGATACGCAGTATTTT; CDR3aa: CASSTTSGSLGDTQYF
d_gene: -; abundance: -; j_gene: TRBJ2-1; v_gene: TRBV2; CDR3nt: TGTGCCAGCAGGATCCTGAATGAGCAGTTCTTC; CDR3aa: CASRILNEQFF
d_gene: TRBD2; abundance: -; j_gene: TRBJ2-1; v_gene: TRBV20-1; CDR3nt: TGCAGTGCCTCAGCGGGAGTCCAGATAGGGAGTGAGCAGTTCTTC; CDR3aa: CSASAGVQIGSEQFF
d_gene: -; abundance: -; j_gene: TRBJ2-2; v_gene: TRBV7-6; CDR3nt: TGTGCCAGCAGCTTAGTCGCTAGCAGCAACACCGGGGAGCTGTTTTTT; CDR3aa: CASSLVASSNTGELFF
d_gene: TRBD2; abundance: -; j_gene: TRBJ2-3; v_gene: TRBV10-3; CDR3nt: TGTGCCATCAGTGCCCTCCCGGCCGGGACTAGCGGGAGGGGATCTAGCACAGATACGCAGTATTTT; CDR3aa: CAISALPAGTSGRGSSTDTQYF
d_gene: TRBD1; abundance: -; j_gene: TRBJ1-6; v_gene: TRBV5-5; CDR3nt: TGTGCCAGCAGCTTCGGGACAGATTCACCCCTCCACTTT; CDR3aa: CASSFGTDSPLHF
d_gene: TRBD2; abundance: few; j_gene: TRBJ2-7; v_gene: TRBV6-5; CDR3nt: TGTGCCACGGCTAGCGGGACTTACGAGCAGTACTTC; CDR3aa: CATASGTYEQYF
d_gene: TRBD2; abundance: -; j_gene: TRBJ2-3; v_gene: TRBV6-6; CDR3nt: TGTGCCAGCACAGGACTAGCGGGCCTCACAGATACGCAGTATTTT; CDR3aa: CASTGLAGLTDTQYF
d_gene: -; abundance: few; j_gene: TRBJ2-4; v_gene: TRBV28; CDR3nt: TGTGCCAGCAGCCAGGGAGATAAAAACATTCAGTACTTC; CDR3aa: CASSQGDKNIQYF
d_gene: TRBD1; abundance: few; j_gene: TRBJ1-2; v_gene: TRBV5-6; CDR3nt: TGTGCCAGCAGCCCTCAGGGGGCGGACTATGGCTACACCTTC; CDR3aa: CASSPQGADYGYTF
d_gene: -; abundance: -; j_gene: TRBJ2-3; v_gene: TRBV12-3/TRBV12-4; CDR3nt: TGTGCCAGCACCCTACGGGGAATTGGCACAGATACGCAGTATTTT; CDR3aa: CASTLRGIGTDTQYF
d_gene: -; abundance: -; j_gene: TRBJ2-1; v_gene: TRBV6-6; CDR3nt: TGTGCCAGCAGTTTCCCTGCCCGGGTCAGTGAGCAGTTCTTC; CDR3aa: CASSFPARVSEQFF
d_gene: -; abundance: -; j_gene: TRBJ2-7; v_gene: TRBV12-3/TRBV12-4; CDR3nt: TGTGCCAGCAGTTTCTCCCTGGGACACGCCTACGAGCAGTACTTC; CDR3aa: CASSFSLGHAYEQYF
d_gene: -; abundance: -; j_gene: TRBJ2-3; v_gene: TRBV12-3/TRBV12-4; CDR3nt: TGTGCCAGCAGTCCAGCGGGACAGGCAGATACGCAGTATTTT; CDR3aa: CASSPAGQADTQYF
d_gene: TRBD2; abundance: -; j_gene: TRBJ2-1; v_gene: TRBV6-2/TRBV6-3; CDR3nt: TGTGCCAGCAGCCCCGGGGCGGGAGAGTGGATTGAGCAGTTCTTC; CDR3aa: CASSPGAGEWIEQFF
d_gene: TRBD1; abundance: -; j_gene: TRBJ1-2; v_gene: TRBV13; CDR3nt: TGTGCCAGCAGCTGGACAGGGAGGTTCTATGGCTACACCTTC; CDR3aa: CASSWTGRFYGYTF
d_gene: -; abundance: -; j_gene: TRBJ1-2; v_gene: TRBV29-1; CDR3nt: TGCAGCGTTGGGGCCAGGGGAATAAACTATGGCTACACCTTC; CDR3aa: CSVGARGINYGYTF
d_gene: -; abundance: medium-sized; j_gene: TRBJ1-1; v_gene: TRBV6-5; CDR3nt: TGTGCCAGCAGTTACGCCCCAGGTCGTGCGGGGGTCCTCATGAACACTGAAGCTTTCTTT; CDR3aa: CASSYAPGRAGVLMNTEAFF
d_gene: TRBD1; abundance: -; j_gene: TRBJ2-2; v_gene: TRBV24-1; CDR3nt: TGTGCCACCAGTGCCCGGACAGGGTCAAACACCGGGGAGCTGTTTTTT; CDR3aa: CATSARTGSNTGELFF
d_gene: TRBD1; abundance: -; j_gene: TRBJ1-3; v_gene: TRBV20-1; CDR3nt: TGCAGTGCTACTACAGGGGACTCTGGAAACACCATATATTTT; CDR3aa: CSATTGDSGNTIYF
d_gene: -; abundance: -; j_gene: TRBJ2-3; v_gene: TRBV5-4; CDR3nt: TGTGCCAGCAGCTTGCCGGGACTGTGGGGCACAGATACGCAGTATTTT; CDR3aa: CASSLPGLWGTDTQYF
d_gene: TRBD2; abundance: -; j_gene: TRBJ2-5; v_gene: TRBV7-2; CDR3nt: TGTGCCAGCAGCTTAGCGCTCAGCGGGAGAGAGACCCAGTACTTC; CDR3aa: CASSLALSGRETQYF
d_gene: TRBD2; abundance: -; j_gene: TRBJ2-1; v_gene: TRBV7-2; CDR3nt: TGTGCCAGCAGCCCCGCGGGGGGGATCAATGAGCAGTTCTTC; CDR3aa: CASSPAGGINEQFF
d_gene: TRBD2; abundance: -; j_gene: TRBJ2-1; v_gene: TRBV11-2; CDR3nt: TGTGCCAGCAGCTTAGCCCATCTAGCGGGAATATCCTACAATGAGCAGTTCTTC; CDR3aa: CASSLAHLAGISYNEQFF
d_gene: TRBD1; abundance: few; j_gene: TRBJ2-3; v_gene: TRBV24-1; CDR3nt: TGTGCCACGAGCAGACAGGGGTACACAGATACGCAGTATTTT; CDR3aa: CATSRQGYTDTQYF
d_gene: TRBD2; abundance: few; j_gene: TRBJ2-3; v_gene: TRBV2; CDR3nt: TGTGCCACCAAAGCGGGAGGAGGGACAGATACGCAGTATTTT; CDR3aa: CATKAGGGTDTQYF
d_gene: TRBD1; abundance: -; j_gene: TRBJ2-7; v_gene: TRBV5-4; CDR3nt: TGTGCCAGCAGCGACAGGGCATCCTACGAGCAGTACTTC; CDR3aa: CASSDRASYEQYF
d_gene: -; abundance: few; j_gene: TRBJ2-3; v_gene: TRBV29-1; CDR3nt: TGCAGCGTCCAAACAGGCTTATTTAACACAGATACGCAGTATTTT; CDR3aa: CSVQTGLFNTDTQYF
d_gene: -; abundance: -; j_gene: TRBJ2-1; v_gene: TRBV27; CDR3nt: TGTGCCAGCAACCCCTCCAGGGAGCGCAATGAGCAGTTCTTC; CDR3aa: CASNPSRERNEQFF
d_gene: TRBD1; abundance: -; j_gene: TRBJ2-5; v_gene: TRBV6-5; CDR3nt: TGTGCCAGCAGTTACCGGACAGGCAAAGAGACCCAGTACTTC; CDR3aa: CASSYRTGKETQYF
d_gene: TRBD1; abundance: few; j_gene: TRBJ2-4; v_gene: TRBV5-1; CDR3nt: TGCGCCAGCAGCTCTAGACAGGGTGCGACCAAAAACATTCAGTACTTC; CDR3aa: CASSSRQGATKNIQYF